These T cell receptor beta chains were read from a single sample in a study of shared clonotypes between healthy human individuals. TCRdb keeps only in-frame clones here, not all; method: immunoSEQ multiplex PCR. The repertoire includes about 680,000 clones, around 73% of them detected once, and around 2% sits in the top ten. The material sequenced was memory CD4+ T cells sorted from blood. These receptors were taken from a woman in her thirties in good health. CDR3s include the opening cysteine and the closing phenylalanine or tryptophan. The D gene is left open where the match is weak. Size values are once, few and many counts, or a class for expanded clones, and some rows have none.

length	V	size	J	D	DNA	CDR3
14	TRBV6-1	.	TRBJ1-4	.	TGTGCCAGCAGTTTTAGTGCAACTAATGAAAAACTGTTTTTT	CASSFSATNEKLFF
15	TRBV10-2	few	TRBJ1-5	TRBD1	TGCGCCAGCAGTGCCCCGGGACAGGGTGCGCAGCCCCAGCATTTT	CASSAPGQGAQPQHF
12	TRBV2	.	TRBJ2-3	.	TGTGCCAGCAGTGCAGGAGTCAATACGCAGTATTTT	CASSAGVNTQYF
13	TRBV6-5	few	TRBJ2-5	.	TGTGCCAGCAGTCGACAGTTAGGGGAGACCCAGTACTTC	CASSRQLGETQYF
12	TRBV5-5	.	TRBJ2-7	TRBD1	TGTGCCAGCAGCCAACCTGACAGGGGCCTGTACTTC	CASSQPDRGLYF
19	TRBV7-9	.	TRBJ2-7	.	TGTGCCAGCAGCGAGCGCTTCTGGTCGGGTAGCGGCCCAACCTACGAGCAGTACTTC	CASSERFWSGSGPTYEQYF
17	TRBV19	.	TRBJ2-1	TRBD2	TGTGCCAGTAGTATCTCACGAACTAGCGGGAGGGCCGGTGAGCAGTTCTTC	CASSISRTSGRAGEQFF
17	TRBV7-2	few	TRBJ2-2	TRBD2	TGTGCCAGCAGCTTCTATGTGACTAGCGGGAGGGCCGGGGAGCTGTTTTTT	CASSFYVTSGRAGELFF
16	TRBV27	.	TRBJ2-4	TRBD2	TGTGCCAGCAGCTCCACTAGCGGGACGGCCAAAAACATTCAGTACTTC	CASSSTSGTAKNIQYF
13	TRBV7-9	.	TRBJ2-1	.	TGTGCCAGCAGCCTAATGGACCACAATGAGCAGTTCTTC	CASSLMDHNEQFF
14	TRBV5-1	.	TRBJ2-3	TRBD2	TGCGCCAGCGGACTAGCGGGAGCTGCAGATACGCAGTATTTT	CASGLAGAADTQYF
16	TRBV19	.	TRBJ1-5	TRBD1	TGTGCCAGTACCAGGACAGGGGGCTCGAGCAATCAGCCCCAGCATTTT	CASTRTGGSSNQPQHF
12	TRBV21-1	.	TRBJ1-2	.	TGTGCCAGCAGCGCAACATTGAACGCTTTGGGCTTC	CASSATLNALGF
14	TRBV5-1	.	TRBJ2-5	.	TGCGCCAGCAGCTTGGAAGGGCACGGGGAGACCCAGTACTTC	CASSLEGHGETQYF
16	TRBV25-1	.	TRBJ2-1	TRBD2	TGTGCCAGCAGTGAGGGCGGGGGGCCCGGAAACAATGAGCAGTTCTTC	CASSEGGGPGNNEQFF
15	TRBV5-1	.	TRBJ1-2	TRBD1	TGCGCCAGCAGCTTGAGTTCAGGGGGCGAGGACGGCTACACCTTC	CASSLSSGGEDGYTF
15	TRBV10-2	.	TRBJ2-1	TRBD2	TGCGCCAGCAGTGAGTGGCTAGCGGGTGGCAATGAGCAGTTCTTC	CASSEWLAGGNEQFF
13	TRBV5-4	.	TRBJ1-1	.	TGTGCCAGCAGCTTGGATGAGGGGACTGAAGCTTTCTTT	CASSLDEGTEAFF
14	TRBV5-1	.	TRBJ2-7	.	TGCGCCAGCAGCTTTTCGGACGCGCGCTCCGAGCAGTACTTC	CASSFSDARSEQYF
12	TRBV5-5	.	TRBJ2-4	.	TGTGCCAGCAGCGAGGAAGGGGCCATTCAGTACTTC	CASSEEGAIQYF
14	TRBV21-1	.	TRBJ1-3	.	TGTGCCAGCAGCAAAGGCGGCAGAGCCAACACCATATATTTT	CASSKGGRANTIYF
13	TRBV29-1	.	TRBJ1-5	TRBD1	TGCAGCGTTGAAAAAGGGGGCGGTCAGCCCCAGCATTTT	CSVEKGGGQPQHF
13	TRBV19	.	TRBJ2-5	.	TGTGCCAGTAGTAGTATGGGCCAAGAGACCCAGTACTTC	CASSSMGQETQYF
14	TRBV5-6	.	TRBJ2-7	.	TGTGCCAGCAGCCTCGCCGATGCCCCCTACGAGCAGTACTTC	CASSLADAPYEQYF
14	TRBV6-6	.	TRBJ2-7	.	TGTGCCAGCAGTTACTATGGACTGAACCACGAGCAGTACTTC	CASSYYGLNHEQYF
15	TRBV6-1	.	TRBJ2-1	.	TGTGCCAGCGTCGGGGACGGGAGCTCCTACAATGAGCAGTTCTTC	CASVGDGSSYNEQFF
14	TRBV4-2	.	TRBJ2-7	TRBD2	TGTGCCAGCAGCCAAGTAGCGGGAGCTGGGGAGCAGTACTTC	CASSQVAGAGEQYF
17	TRBV7-9	once	TRBJ1-1	TRBD1	TGTGCCAGCAGCCCTCCCGGACAGGGGGCTATGAACACTGAAGCTTTCTTT	CASSPPGQGAMNTEAFF
16	TRBV6-6	.	TRBJ2-7	TRBD1	TGTGCCAGCAGTTATCCCCCAGGGGGCCAATCCTACGAGCAGTACTTC	CASSYPPGGQSYEQYF
16	TRBV9	.	TRBJ2-1	TRBD2	TGTGCCAGCAGCGCCCGGGGGGGGCAGGCGGGCAATGAGCAGTTCTTC	CASSARGGQAGNEQFF
17	TRBV19	.	TRBJ2-6	TRBD1	TGTGCCAGTAGTATTCGGACAGGGGGCTCTGGGGCCAACGTCCTGACTTTC	CASSIRTGGSGANVLTF
15	TRBV27	.	TRBJ1-5	.	TGTGCCAGCAGTTATAATACAGATAGCAATCAGCCCCAGCATTTT	CASSYNTDSNQPQHF
14	TRBV5-1	few	TRBJ1-5	.	TGCGCCAGCAGCCAAAGCGGTAACAATCAGCCCCAGCATTTT	CASSQSGNNQPQHF
13	TRBV2	.	TRBJ2-1	.	TGTGCCAGCAGTGAAAGGTGGAGCAATGAGCAGTTCTTC	CASSERWSNEQFF
15	TRBV7-9	.	TRBJ1-4	.	TGTGCCAGCAGCCCCGTCGGCGGGTTTTATGAAAAACTGTTTTTT	CASSPVGGFYEKLFF
16	TRBV6-6	.	TRBJ2-7	.	TGTGCCAGCAGTTGGTTAAGGGGGTTCGAGCCCTACGAGCAGTACTTC	CASSWLRGFEPYEQYF
13	TRBV13	.	TRBJ2-7	TRBD2	TGTGCCAGCACCCGGACTAGCGGGGACGAGCAGTACTTC	CASTRTSGDEQYF
15	TRBV27	few	TRBJ2-7	TRBD2	TGTGCCAGCAGTTCAGTCGTCGCAGGGAGGGACGAGCAGTACTTC	CASSSVVAGRDEQYF
15	TRBV2	.	TRBJ2-3	TRBD2	TGTGCCAGCAGTGGGGAGAGGACTAGCAAAGATACGCAGTATTTT	CASSGERTSKDTQYF
18	TRBV7-8	.	TRBJ1-1	.	TGTGCCAGCAGCTCTAGGGGGGACCGGTGGGGTAGTAACACTGAAGCTTTCTTT	CASSSRGDRWGSNTEAFF
15	TRBV6-5	.	TRBJ2-6	.	TGTGCCAGCAGTTACGGGTACGGCGGGGCCAACGTCCTGACTTTC	CASSYGYGGANVLTF
13	TRBV27	once	TRBJ2-7	TRBD1	TGTGCCAGCAGTGACAGGGATTTACGGGAGCAGTACTTC	CASSDRDLREQYF
15	TRBV28	few	TRBJ1-5	TRBD1	TGTGCCAGCTGGACCCACCGACAGGGCGCCCGGCCCCAGCATTTT	CASWTHRQGARPQHF
14	TRBV25-1	.	TRBJ1-2	.	TGTGCCAGCAGTGAATCCCGTCTTCCCTATGGCTACACCTTC	CASSESRLPYGYTF
14	TRBV18	once	TRBJ1-4	.	TGTGCCAGCTCGCCCGGACAAAGGAATGAAAAACTGTTTTTT	CASSPGQRNEKLFF
15	TRBV27	.	TRBJ2-7	TRBD1	TGTGCCAGCAGTTTACGCCGACAGGGGACCTACGAGCAGTACTTC	CASSLRRQGTYEQYF
16	TRBV18	.	TRBJ2-7	TRBD2	TGTGCCAGCTCACCACGGGGACTAGCGGGAGAAGGCGAGCAGTACTTC	CASSPRGLAGEGEQYF
15	TRBV10-1	.	TRBJ2-3	.	TGCGCCAGCAGTGCCGGCCTAGGAGGCACAGATACGCAGTATTTT	CASSAGLGGTDTQYF
15	TRBV16	.	TRBJ1-2	TRBD1	TGTGCCAGCAGCCACATGGGACAGGGGTTTTCTGGCTACACCTTC	CASSHMGQGFSGYTF
14	TRBV10-3	.	TRBJ1-5	.	TGTGCCATCAGTGATGGGCACCGGGACCAGCCCCAGCATTTT	CAISDGHRDQPQHF
14	TRBV30	.	TRBJ1-5	TRBD1	TGTGCCTGGAGTACCGACAGGGGGACTCAGCCCCAGCATTTT	CAWSTDRGTQPQHF
15	TRBV6-5	few	TRBJ1-4	.	TGTGCCAGCAGCCAGTTGGGCAGCTATAATGAAAAACTGTTTTTT	CASSQLGSYNEKLFF
14	TRBV2	.	TRBJ1-1	TRBD1	TGTGCCAGCATCGGACAGGGGGGGAACACTGAAGCTTTCTTT	CASIGQGGNTEAFF
14	TRBV11-2	.	TRBJ1-1	.	TGTGCCAGCAGCTTATACGGGGGCAACACTGAAGCTTTCTTT	CASSLYGGNTEAFF
13	TRBV6-5	.	TRBJ2-4	.	TGTGCCAGCAGGCGAACGACTAGAACCATTCAGTACTTC	CASRRTTRTIQYF
13	TRBV28	few	TRBJ1-2	.	TGTGCCAGCAGTTCCACAGGGCGGGGTGGCTACACCTTC	CASSSTGRGGYTF
13	TRBV7-8	.	TRBJ2-7	.	TGTGCCAGCAGCTTAGGGGGTACCTACGAGCAGTACTTC	CASSLGGTYEQYF